This T cell receptor (beta chain) was captured in a study of T cell responses to AZD1222 COVID-19 vaccine. Regarding the study as a whole: Donors in the cohort were predominantly white British and more often female, and clonal diversity was possibly underestimated.

Regarding this clone: Its antigen is unknown.

Produced via immunoSEQ multiplex PCR; TCRdb's table is partial and in-frame only. Of around 130,000 clones listed, roughly 92% were seen once; the top ten hold 1.1%. The CDR3 is 14 residues long. Germline CDR1 is MDHEN and CDR2 is SYDVKM. The V end lost 4 bases, the J end lost 5 bases, and 14 bases lay between the germline ends. The receptor comes from an adult who received the AZD1222 COVID-19 vaccine. The genes are TRBV28 and TRBJ1-2; possible D gene TRBD1, 6 bases. The source was peripheral blood, collected 28 days after the second AZD1222 dose. The CDR3 DNA reads TGTGCCAGCAGTTGGGGGCGGAGAGATTATGGCTACACCTTC. Its translation is CASSWGRRDYGYTF.